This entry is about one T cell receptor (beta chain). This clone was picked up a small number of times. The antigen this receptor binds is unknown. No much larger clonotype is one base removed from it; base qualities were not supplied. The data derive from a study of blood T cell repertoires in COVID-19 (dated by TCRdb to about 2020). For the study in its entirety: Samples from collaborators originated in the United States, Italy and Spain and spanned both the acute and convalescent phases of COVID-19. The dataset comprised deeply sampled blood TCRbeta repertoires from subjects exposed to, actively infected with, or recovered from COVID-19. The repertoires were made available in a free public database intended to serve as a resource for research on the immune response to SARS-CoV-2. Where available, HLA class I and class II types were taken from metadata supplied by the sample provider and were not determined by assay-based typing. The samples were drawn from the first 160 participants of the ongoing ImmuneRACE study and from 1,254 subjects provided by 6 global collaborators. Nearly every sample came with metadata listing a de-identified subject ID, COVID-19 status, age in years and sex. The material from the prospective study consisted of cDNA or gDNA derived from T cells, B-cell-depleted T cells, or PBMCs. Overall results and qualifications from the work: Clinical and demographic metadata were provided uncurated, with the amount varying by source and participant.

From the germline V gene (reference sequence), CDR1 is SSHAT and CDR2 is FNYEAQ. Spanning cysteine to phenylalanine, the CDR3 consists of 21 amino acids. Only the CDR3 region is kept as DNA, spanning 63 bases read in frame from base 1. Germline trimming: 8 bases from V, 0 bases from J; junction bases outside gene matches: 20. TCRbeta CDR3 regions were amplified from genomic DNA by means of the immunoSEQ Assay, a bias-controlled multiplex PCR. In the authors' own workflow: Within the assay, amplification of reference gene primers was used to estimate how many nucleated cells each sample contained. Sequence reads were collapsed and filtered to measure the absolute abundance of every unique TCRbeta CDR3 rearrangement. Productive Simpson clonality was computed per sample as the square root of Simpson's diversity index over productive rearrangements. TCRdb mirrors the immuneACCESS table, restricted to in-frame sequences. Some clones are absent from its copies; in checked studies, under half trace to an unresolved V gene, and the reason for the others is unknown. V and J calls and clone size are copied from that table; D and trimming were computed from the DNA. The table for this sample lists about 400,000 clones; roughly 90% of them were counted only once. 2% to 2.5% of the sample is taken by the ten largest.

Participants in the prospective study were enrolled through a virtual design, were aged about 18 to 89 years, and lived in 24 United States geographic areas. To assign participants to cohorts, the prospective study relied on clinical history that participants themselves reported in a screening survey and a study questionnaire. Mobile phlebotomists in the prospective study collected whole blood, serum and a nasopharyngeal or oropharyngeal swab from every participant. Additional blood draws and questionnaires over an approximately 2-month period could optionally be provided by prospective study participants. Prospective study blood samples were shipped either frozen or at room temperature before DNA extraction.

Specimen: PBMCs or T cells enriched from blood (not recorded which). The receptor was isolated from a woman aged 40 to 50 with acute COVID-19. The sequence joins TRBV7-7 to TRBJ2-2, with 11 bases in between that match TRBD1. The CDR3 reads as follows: CASSSLPWVGTGGPNTGELFF. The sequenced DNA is TGTGCCAGCTCTTCTCTCCCCTGGGTCGGGACAGGGGGTCCGAACACCGGGGAGCTGTTTTTT.